This T cell receptor (beta chain) derives from a study of blood T cells in healthy people across ages (dated by TCRdb to between 2014 and 2017). Context from the whole study: In model experiments, template switching captured roughly one uniquely barcoded TCR beta cDNA molecule for every two T cells. To track age-related changes in TCR beta repertoire diversity, the study relied on deep sequencing normalized with unique cDNA molecular identifiers. Four age groups were formed from the donors: young (average 16 years), middle-aged (roughly 38), aged (around 68) and long-lived (approximately 80). Donors of different ages were randomly distributed across sequencing lanes to avoid experimental bias. Using the same blood draw, the study looked at two additional independent replicas of 1 million unique cDNA reads for two donors, one aged 18 to 29 and the other aged 80 or older. The investigation overall reported the following: Because the CMV infection status of the donors was unknown, age-related changes in expanded clonotypes may potentially have been confounded. As age increased, observed TCR beta diversity per million T cells dropped in a roughly linear way, and a significant reduction was already evident by age about 40. Observed TCR beta diversity correlated strongly with the percentage of naive T cells measured by flow cytometry. Estimates of total diversity based on one million sequenced T cells were regarded as lower bounds and as underestimates. Since profiling was done on bulk unsorted PBMCs, naive and antigen-experienced compartments could not be conclusively compared. Compared with the aged group, the long-lived group had more naive CD4+ T cells, fewer expanded clones and increased TCR diversity, a pattern suggesting age selection.

The V end loses 4 bases and the J end loses 8 bases, and a stretch of 15 bases separates them. The CDR3, from cysteine to phenylalanine, totals 13 residues. The read is trimmed to its CDR3 DNA, 39 bases read in frame from base 1. CDR1 and CDR2 were assigned from the germline V gene as SQVTM and ANQGSEA. The library was obtained by 5' RACE. TCRdb names Illumina HiSeq 2500 as the instrument used. A second PCR of 7 to 11 cycles was run with a J-beta primer mix and a sample-barcoded 5' primer. A unique molecular identifier was introduced onto each TCR beta cDNA molecule by a template-switch 5' adaptor carrying 12 random nucleotides. At least 2.5 million CDR3-containing paired-end reads were obtained from each sample. The Mint cDNA synthesis kit, primed by a TRBC-specific oligonucleotide, was used to synthesize first-strand cDNA from all RNA. Following uracil-DNA glycosylase treatment, a first 18-cycle PCR with universal primers M1SS and BC2_uni_R was performed on all cDNA. In the authors' own workflow: For normalization, 1 million high-quality reads were randomly selected from each sample, with every read carrying a distinct molecular identifier. Instead of being binned into consensus sequences, reads with shared molecular identifiers were discarded. MiTCR, set to a Q25 quality threshold and the strictest error-elimination algorithm, was used for CDR3 identification, clonotype clustering and error correction. A nonparametric unseen species model using Euler transformation provided a lower-bound estimate of total TCR beta diversity. TCRdb's own reprocessing of the public reads used fastp at Q25 and MiXCR and kept productive beta chains. All rows with the same CDR3 protein become a single entry with the most common DNA and genes. The V and J calls follow TCRdb's processing rather than the paper's. Within this sample are 910,000 or so distinct CDR3 sequences, with just over 50% of them counted one time only. 20% to 25% of the sample is in the top ten clones.

The roughly 39 donors, aged roughly 6 to 90 years, were systemically healthy Caucasian individuals from Russia. Around 10 milliliters of peripheral blood were collected from each donor into EDTA-treated Vacutainer tubes. PBMCs were isolated by Ficoll-Paque density-gradient centrifugation, with at least 6 million obtained per sample. Trizol reagent was used to extract total RNA from the PBMCs, yielding at least 5.5 micrograms per sample. The percentages of naive CD45RAhigh/CD27high T cells were determined by flow cytometry on a PBMC aliquot from every donor. Of note for this clonotype: What antigen it recognizes has not been identified. It has no much larger one-base neighbor in the sample; base qualities were not kept.

The V and J segments used are TRBV29-1 and TRBJ2-1, with no reliable assignment of the D segment. The specimen sequenced was blood. This sequence originates from a woman aged 60-75 years in good health. The DNA sequence reads TGCAGCGTTGGGTTTATCGGTTACGATGAGCAGTTCTTC. Its protein reads: CSVGFIGYDEQFF.